The 26 T cell receptor beta chains presented below share a single source sample, sequenced in a study of Graves' ophthalmopathy and Graves' hyperthyroidism. Researchers took RNA transcripts and amplified TCR beta CDR3 regions from them. HTBI primers served in a first-round RT-PCR, which a second-round multiplex PCR followed. MiXCR was run by TCRdb on the multiplex PCR reads, yielding one entry per CDR3 protein. The sample has 200,000 to 250,000 distinct CDR3 sequences; around 42% are singletons. The sequenced material came from peripheral blood. The source is an adult man with Graves' ophthalmopathy.

This clonotype has just a few counts. The rearrangement joins TRBV7-9 to TRBJ1-4; D remains ambiguous. The ends were cut back, 5 bases at V and 8 bases at J, with 12 bases in the middle. This CDR3 is built from 13 residues. Germline V gene data show CDR1 as SEHNR and CDR2 as FQNEAQ (reference sequence). The chain's CDR3 is CASSLGGREKLFF. The CDR3 region has the DNA TGTGCCAGCAGCCTCGGAGGGCGGGAAAAACTGTTTTTT.

The V gene is TRBV12-3 or TRBV12-4, the J gene TRBJ1-5; D is uncertain. V dropped 3 bases and J dropped 5 bases, with 8 bases sitting between them. The CDR3 sequence is 13 residues long. The CDR3 DNA sequence: TGTGCCAGCAGTTTTATGGTTGATCAGCCCCAGCATTTT. Amino acids: CASSFMVDQPQHF.

The rearrangement links TRBV6-2 or TRBV6-3 to TRBJ2-7; 9 bases line up with TRBD2. The CDR3 loop spans 14 amino acids. Germline CDR1 MNHEY, CDR2 SVGEGT. V shed 5 bases, J shed 6 bases, and the junction held 8 bases outside the gene matches. CDR3 DNA: TGTGCCAGCAGTGACCATAGCGGGAGTGGCGAGCAGTACTTC. Translating it yields CASSDHSGSGEQYF.

Only a few counts were recorded for this clonotype. This sequence joins TRBV5-4 and TRBJ1-1, with unresolved D. The CDR3 is made up of 13 amino acids. CDR1 is SGHNT and CDR2 is YYREEE in the germline V gene (reference sequence). Trimming took 4 bases from V and 2 from J, leaving 9 bases between them. CDR3 nucleotide sequence: TGTGCCAGCAGCCCCGGCATCAACACTGAAGCTTTCTTT. Protein: CASSPGINTEAFF.

The J gene is TRBJ2-7, the V gene TRBV9; possibly TRBD1 for D (6 bases). The V end lost 4 bases, the J end lost 4 bases, and 12 bases lay between the germline ends. There are 13 residues in the CDR3. In germline, CDR1 is SGDLS, CDR2 YYNGEE. As DNA, the CDR3 is TGTGCCAGCAGCCCACGGGACAAATACGAGCAGTACTTC. Translated: CASSPRDKYEQYF.

This clonotype has more than one count but fewer than ten. The chain recombines TRBV2 with TRBJ1-5; 7 bases align to TRBD1. The CDR3 has 15 residues. Per the germline V gene, CDR1 is SNHLY and CDR2 is FYNNEI. V shed 1 base and J 6 bases; nucleotides not matched to a gene: 6. The chain's CDR3 is CASSEGKGGFQPQHF. CDR3 nucleotides: TGTGCCAGCAGTGAAGGAAAAGGGGGCTTTCAGCCCCAGCATTTT.

This chain links TRBV4-2 with TRBJ2-2; the D call may be TRBD1 or TRBD2 (5 bases each). Trimming pared 5 bases from V and 6 bases from J, leaving 28 bases between. CDR3 length: 19 residues. Germline V CDR1 and CDR2: LGHNA, YNFKEQ. CDR3 in amino acids: CASSSWTLGETRGAGELFF. Here the CDR3 DNA reads TGTGCCAGCAGCTCGTGGACGTTAGGGGAGACTCGAGGGGCCGGGGAGCTGTTTTTT.

The V call is TRBV20-1, the J call TRBJ1-1, with D unclear. Germline V lookup: CDR1 DFQATT, CDR2 SNEGSKA (reference sequence). Trimming pared 6 bases from V and 5 bases from J, leaving 10 bases between. The CDR3 has 11 amino acids. The CDR3 sequence is CSARRKTEAFF. The CDR3 nucleotides are TGCAGTGCGCGGCGCAAGACTGAAGCTTTCTTT.

The chain combines TRBV7-2 with TRBJ2-5; 12 positions agree with TRBD2. This CDR3 comprises 16 residues. Per the germline V gene, CDR1 is SGHTA and CDR2 is FQGNSA. V lost 5 bases and J lost 1; bases outside the gene matches: 5. CDR3 sequence: CASSRLAGDPQETQYF. CDR3 in DNA: TGTGCCAGCAGCCGACTAGCGGGAGATCCCCAAGAGACCCAGTACTTC.

This clonotype was found a few times. This rearrangement joins TRBV19 to TRBJ1-1, with D maybe TRBD1 (5 bases). V was pared by 5 bases and J by 4 bases, with 14 bases between. This CDR3 region has 14 residues. The germline V gene encodes CDR1 LNHDA and CDR2 SQIVND (reference sequence). CDR3 protein: CASSSGRQATEAFF. As DNA, the CDR3 is TGTGCCAGTAGTTCAGGGCGTCAAGCCACTGAAGCTTTCTTT.

The chain carries TRBV14 and TRBJ1-1; unclear D gene. Trimming removed 4 bases at V and 5 bases at J, with 2 bases between. Germline CDR1 reads SGHDN; CDR2 reads FVKESK. The CDR3 runs to 10 residues. The CDR3 DNA is TGTGCCAGCAGCCTAACTGAAGCTTTCTTT. Translation: CASSLTEAFF.

The chain combines TRBV7-9 with TRBJ1-2; D uncertain. Germline lookup yields CDR1 SEHNR and CDR2 FQNEAQ (reference sequence). This CDR3 has 12 residues. Trimming removed 7 bases from V and 0 bases from J, with 6 bases in between. CDR3 in amino acids: CASTRANYGYTF. CDR3 nucleotide sequence: TGTGCCAGCACTCGGGCTAACTATGGCTACACCTTC.

The rearrangement uses TRBV7-9 and TRBJ1-3, with a tentative D call TRBD1 (5 bases). Germline V CDR1 and CDR2: SEHNR, FQNEAQ (reference sequence). Deletions cut 3 bases from V and 0 bases from J, with 12 bases between. This CDR3 spans 16 amino acids. The CDR3 region has the DNA TGTGCCAGCAGCTTTGGACATGCGGTCTCTGGAAACACCATATATTTT. Translated, it gives CASSFGHAVSGNTIYF.

The chain combines TRBV29-1 with TRBJ2-7; 8 bases match TRBD1. Germline CDR1 is SQVTM and CDR2 is ANQGSEA. V trimming: 5 bases; J trimming: 5 bases; junction bases outside the gene matches: 2. The CDR3 extends over 11 amino acids. The CDR3 spells CSVPQGDEQYF. The DNA for the CDR3 is TGCAGCGTTCCACAGGGGGACGAGCAGTACTTC.

The table lists this clonotype with a few counts. The chain is built from TRBV5-1 and TRBJ2-7; D may match TRBD1 or TRBD2 (5 bases each). With 4 bases removed from V and 1 base from J, the gap between germline ends came to 18 bases. Germline loops: CDR1 SGHRS, CDR2 YFSETQ. The CDR3 has 16 residues. The CDR3 loop is CASSKERDGPSYEQYF. For the CDR3, the DNA is TGCGCCAGCAGCAAAGAACGGGACGGACCTTCCTACGAGCAGTACTTC.

The CDR3 protein is CATSDPGQGGNQPQHF. The CDR3 region has the DNA TGTGCCACCAGTGACCCGGGACAGGGGGGAAATCAGCCCCAGCATTTT. The J gene is TRBJ1-5, the V gene TRBV24-1; 11 nucleotides line up with TRBD1. The V segment lost 4 bases and the J segment 4 bases; nucleotides outside the gene matches: 5. Germline values: CDR1 KGHDR, CDR2 SFDVKD. This CDR3 has 16 residues.

V gene TRBV6-2 or TRBV6-3 combines with J gene TRBJ1-2; tentative D call: TRBD1 (5 bases). Germline V lookup: CDR1 MNHEY, CDR2 SVGEGT. The ends were cut back, 4 bases at V and 2 bases at J, with 17 bases in the middle. The CDR3 spans 16 residues. In DNA, the CDR3 is TGTGCCAGCAGTTCTCAGGGCTTGCCTGTGAACTATGGCTACACCTTC. Translating it yields CASSSQGLPVNYGYTF.

As for this clonotype: A much more abundant neighbour one base away suggests this may be a read error. The J gene is TRBJ1-1, the V gene TRBV7-9; the D is unclear. The CDR3 consists of 12 residues. The germline gives CDR1 SEHNR, CDR2 FQNEAQ (reference sequence). The CDR3 spells CAGSLVGTEAFF. The CDR3 DNA follows: TGTGCCGGCAGCTTAGTAGGAACCGAAGCTTTCTTT.

The gene calls are TRBV19 and TRBJ1-2; TRBD1 aligns across 7 bases. The CDR3 extends over 17 amino acids. J lost 4 bases, V lost 4 bases, and 15 bases had no gene match. The germline gives CDR1 LNHDA, CDR2 SQIVND (reference sequence). The CDR3 nucleotides read TGTGCCAGTAGTAGGAGCCGGGACAGACAAATACTCTATGGCTACACCTTC. Translating gives CASSRSRDRQILYGYTF.

Concerning this clonotype itself: Its ends do not fully match the called genes, so a read error is possible. The chain recombines TRBV7-2 with TRBJ2-6, with D perhaps TRBD2 (6 bases). The CDR3 contains 14 residues. Per germline, CDR1 SGHTA and CDR2 FQGNSA. The CDR3 protein is CASSLGVGGNVLTF. The DNA for the CDR3 is TGTGCCAGCAGCTTAGGGGTGGGGGGCAACGTCCTGACTTTC. Full variable domain (rest looked up from reference TRBV7-2 and TRBJ2-6): GAGVSQSPSNKVTEKGKDVELRCDPISGHTALYWYRQSLGQGLEFLIYFQGNSAPDKSGLPSDRFSAERTGGSVSTLTIQRTQQEDSAVYLCASSLGVGGNVLTFGAGSRLTVL.

This chain joins TRBV9 and TRBJ1-1, with D perhaps TRBD1 (5 bases). This CDR3 comprises 16 residues. CDR1 is SGDLS and CDR2 is YYNGEE in the germline V gene. Trimming shortened V by 4 bases and J by 1 base, and 17 bases separated the two germline ends. CDR3: CASSPPPATANTEAFF. The DNA for the CDR3 is TGTGCCAGCAGCCCTCCTCCTGCGACAGCGAACACTGAAGCTTTCTTT.

This clonotype showed up just a few times. The chain has TRBV24-1 and TRBJ2-7, with D uncertain. In germline, CDR1 is KGHDR, CDR2 SFDVKD. This CDR3 has 16 residues. V was pared by 11 bases and J by 3 bases, with 25 bases between. DNA of the CDR3: TGTGCCAGCACCTTGGGTCCCTTTCGGTCCAACTACGAGCAGTACTTC. This sequence encodes CASTLGPFRSNYEQYF.

As regards this clonotype: Its ends do not fully match the called genes, so a read error is possible. The CDR3 DNA reads as TGCAGCGTAGAAGAGGGCCCAGAAAACACCGGGGAGCTGTTTTTT. It codes for CSVEEGPENTGELFF. This chain connects TRBV29-1 to TRBJ2-2; TRBD2 is a possible D gene (5 bases). CDR3 size: 15 residues. Germline V CDR1 and CDR2: SQVTM, ANQGSEA.

This chain links TRBV10-3 with TRBJ2-7, with 9 bases aligning to TRBD1. This CDR3 region has 14 residues. The V and J ends lost 4 bases and 4 bases, in that order; junction bases with no gene match: 5. CDR1 ENHRY and CDR2 SYGVKD come from the germline V gene. The CDR3 region is CAISGQGVLYEQYF. For the CDR3, the DNA is TGTGCCATCAGTGGACAGGGGGTCTTATACGAGCAGTACTTC.

This clonotype was seen only a few times. This chain links TRBV20-1 with TRBJ2-5; 11 bases fit TRBD2. CDR3 size: 13 residues. Germline trimming cut 6 bases from V and 4 bases from J; bases unmatched to any gene: 4. Germline-derived CDR1 and CDR2 are DFQATT and SNEGSKA (reference sequence). The CDR3 protein is CSAVLAGVETQYF. The CDR3 DNA reads as TGCAGTGCCGTACTAGCGGGAGTAGAGACCCAGTACTTC.

This chain connects TRBV13 to TRBJ2-7; D tentatively reads TRBD1 or TRBD2 (6 bases each). The ends were cut back, 5 bases at V and 2 bases at J, with 19 bases in the middle. The CDR3 spans 16 residues. Looked up from germline, CDR1 is PRHDT and CDR2 is FYEKMQ (reference sequence). The chain's CDR3 is CASSLRRGASAYEQYF. The CDR3 DNA is TGTGCCAGCAGCCTTAGGAGGGGGGCGTCGGCCTACGAGCAGTACTTC.